The 20 T cell receptor beta chains below come from one sample, sequenced in a study of metastatic and nonmetastatic thyroid tumors. TCRdb reassembled clones from the PCR reads with MiXCR. The table records about 15,000 clones, about 3.7% of them present only once. Thyroid surgery was performed in patients who had received no treatment beforehand. The material sequenced was tumor tissue. The receptors were sampled from a female donor with papillary thyroid cancer or a benign thyroid nodule (not recorded which). Some clones in this sample may be carry-over from other donors' samples.

This clone has a handful of counts. This chain links TRBV20-1 with TRBJ2-5; tentative D call: TRBD1 (7 bases). The CDR3 runs 13 residues. V shed 7 bases and J shed 2 bases, with 14 bases lying between them. Germline V gives CDR1 DFQATT, CDR2 SNEGSKA (reference sequence). CDR3 sequence (DNA): TGCAGTGGAGGGGGGACAGAACAAGAGACCCAGTACTTC. Translation: CSGGGTEQETQYF.

The V call is TRBV28, the J call TRBJ2-5; D call uncertain. CDR3 length: 12 residues. Trimming removed 9 bases at V and 1 base at J, with 9 bases between. Per the germline V gene, CDR1 is MDHEN and CDR2 is SYDVKM. Written as DNA, the CDR3 is TGTGCCAGTTGGACGGTCCAAGAGACCCAGTACTTC. Its protein product is CASWTVQETQYF.

This clone was seen only a few times. The chain is built from TRBV20-1 and TRBJ2-3; 8 bases are a match to TRBD2. Germline-derived CDR1 and CDR2 are DFQATT and SNEGSKA (reference sequence). This CDR3 spans 12 amino acids. J gave up 6 bases and V 8 bases, and 7 bases lay outside the gene matches. CDR3 in amino acids: CSTQPGGDTQYF. The CDR3 bases are TGCAGTACTCAGCCGGGGGGGGATACGCAGTATTTT.

The chain employs TRBV27 and TRBJ2-3; 13 bases are shared with TRBD2. CDR3 length equals 16 residues. The V and J ends lost 3 bases and 8 bases, in that order; junction bases with no gene match: 8. CDR1 is MNHEY and CDR2 is SMNVEV in the germline V gene (reference sequence). CDR3 sequence reads: CASSFLTSGGISTQYF. The CDR3 coding sequence is TGTGCCAGCAGTTTCCTGACTAGCGGGGGGATTAGTACGCAGTATTTT.

V usage is TRBV5-5 and J usage is TRBJ1-2, with D hard to call. The germline V and J ends were trimmed by 2 bases and 0 bases, with 11 bases remaining between them. The CDR3 contains 15 residues. The V gene's germline CDR1 is SGHKS and CDR2 YYEKEE (reference sequence). In DNA, the CDR3 is TGTGCCAGCAGCTTAGTCGCCGGAGCTAACTATGGCTACACCTTC. The encoded protein is CASSLVAGANYGYTF.

There are a few counts of this clone. The rearrangement joins TRBV7-2 to TRBJ1-1; 9 bases align to TRBD1. Trimming cost V 5 bases and J 4 bases; bases outside gene matches: 20. The CDR3 loop spans 19 amino acids. Germline V lookup: CDR1 SGHTA, CDR2 FQGNSA. CDR3 DNA sequence: TGTGCCAGCAGCCCTAAGTGGGCGGTGACAGGGGGTTTGGCCACTGAAGCTTTCTTT. It specifies CASSPKWAVTGGLATEAFF. Looking up the rest from reference TRBV7-2 and TRBJ1-1 gives the full variable domain: GAGVSQSPSNKVTEKGKDVELRCDPISGHTALYWYRQSLGQGLEFLIYFQGNSAPDKSGLPSDRFSAERTGGSVSTLTIQRTQQEDSAVYLCASSPKWAVTGGLATEAFFGQGTRLTVV.

This clone was observed a few times. The chain links TRBV6-2 or TRBV6-3 to TRBJ1-1; D is unclear. Trimming removed 2 bases at V and 3 bases at J, with 10 bases between. Looked up from germline, CDR1 is MNHEY and CDR2 is SVGEGT. The CDR3 totals 14 residues. The CDR3 reads CASSYQVGYTEAFF. CDR3 coding DNA: TGTGCCAGCAGTTACCAGGTTGGGTACACTGAAGCTTTCTTT.

This clone was counted only a few times. The V gene is TRBV28, the J gene TRBJ2-1, with 8 bases identical to TRBD1. The CDR3 sequence is 14 residues long. The J segment lost 7 bases and the V segment lost 5 bases, leaving 7 bases of the junction unmatched. Germline-derived CDR1 and CDR2 are MDHEN and SYDVKM. The CDR3 DNA is TGTGCCAGCAGTCCGCGACAGGGGCGGAATGAGCAGTTCTTC. The encoded protein is CASSPRQGRNEQFF.

This clone is large (0.1 to 1%) by share. V is TRBV19 and J is TRBJ1-2, with a tentative D call TRBD1 (5 bases). Germline loops: CDR1 LNHDA, CDR2 SQIVND (reference sequence). The CDR3 covers 15 residues. The V end lost 1 base, the J end lost 7 bases, and 16 bases lay between the germline ends. The CDR3 spells CASSIARGSHGGYTF. The CDR3 DNA is TGTGCCAGTAGTATAGCTCGGGGGTCCCATGGTGGCTACACCTTC. The full variable domain, rest sourced from reference TRBV19 and TRBJ1-2, is DGGITQSPKYLFRKEGQNVTLSCEQNLNHDAMYWYRQDPGQGLRLIYYSQIVNDFQKGDIAEGYSVSREKKESFPLTVTSAQKNPTAFYLCASSIARGSHGGYTFGSGTRLTVV.

This clone was seen a few times. The chain combines TRBV19 with TRBJ1-5; 7 positions agree with TRBD1. Germline V gene lookup returns CDR1 LNHDA and CDR2 SQIVND (reference sequence). The CDR3 runs 14 residues. Germline trimming cut 5 bases from V and 6 bases from J; bases unmatched to any gene: 7. The CDR3, as DNA: TGTGCCAGTAGTTCGGGACAGCCAACTCAGCCCCAGCATTTT. Its translation is CASSSGQPTQPQHF.

This clone came up many times. The sample carries other DNA sequences with the same CDR3. J is TRBJ1-4 and V is TRBV7-9; D is possibly TRBD1 (5 bases). The CDR3 runs 15 residues. In germline, CDR1 is SEHNR, CDR2 FQNEAQ (reference sequence). V gave up 0 bases and J gave up 6 bases, with 11 bases separating them. DNA for the CDR3: TGTGCCAGCAGCTTAGCGCGGGGGGTAGATGAAAAACTGTTTTTT. Its translation: CASSLARGVDEKLFF.

The rearrangement links TRBV24-1 to TRBJ2-2; TRBD1 might be the D (6 bases). Germline V gene data show CDR1 as KGHDR and CDR2 as SFDVKD. With 2 bases removed from V and 3 bases from J, the gap between germline ends came to 9 bases. CDR3 size: 15 residues. The CDR3 coding sequence is TGTGCCACCAGTGATTCGGGACACCACACCGGGGAGCTGTTTTTT. It translates to CATSDSGHHTGELFF.

This clone was observed a handful of times. The rearrangement links TRBV20-1 to TRBJ1-6; maybe TRBD1 (5 bases). Germline-derived CDR1 and CDR2 are DFQATT and SNEGSKA (reference sequence). Between the trimmed V and J ends, which lost 3 bases and 0 bases, there was a span of 9 bases. The length of the CDR3 is 15 residues. CDR3 protein: CSARKGASYNSPLHF. The CDR3 DNA sequence: TGCAGTGCTAGGAAAGGGGCCTCCTATAATTCACCCCTCCACTTT.

This clone was counted between two and nine times. The chain carries TRBV19 and TRBJ2-7, with 10 bases identical to TRBD1. The trim removed 6 bases at V and 5 bases at J, leaving 7 bases unmatched. Germline V gene lookup returns CDR1 LNHDA and CDR2 SQIVND (reference sequence). The CDR3 extends over 14 amino acids. CDR3 DNA: TGTGCCAGTAGCCCGGGACAGGGGTACCACGAGCAGTACTTC. Amino acid sequence: CASSPGQGYHEQYF.

As to this clone: A read error may account for a junction end that differs from germline. J is TRBJ2-7 and V is TRBV27, with TRBD2 matching 12 bases. The CDR3 is 15 amino acids. From germline, CDR1 is MNHEY and CDR2 SMNVEV (reference sequence). CDR3 nucleotide sequence: TGTGCCAGCAATTTACGGACTAGCGGGAAAGGGGAGCAGTACTTC. Encoded protein: CASNLRTSGKGEQYF.

The V and J genes are TRBV6-5 and TRBJ1-2; tentatively, D is TRBD1 (5 bases). Germline-derived CDR1 and CDR2 are MNHEY and SVGAGI. The CDR3 extends over 14 amino acids. V was pared by 2 bases and J by 4 bases, with 11 bases between. The CDR3, as DNA: TGTGCCAGCAGTTACGTGCAGGGTGGCTATGGCTACACCTTC. This sequence encodes CASSYVQGGYGYTF.

The genes are TRBV28 and TRBJ1-1; maybe TRBD1 (6 bases). This CDR3 contains 16 residues. The germline V gene encodes CDR1 MDHEN and CDR2 SYDVKM. V dropped 6 bases and J dropped 3 bases, with 20 bases sitting between them. The CDR3 reads CASRTAGGASYTEAFF. CDR3 nucleotides: TGTGCCAGCAGAACCGCGGGGGGCGCGTCCTACACTGAAGCTTTCTTT. Complete variable domain (other parts from reference TRBV28 and TRBJ1-1): DVKVTQSSRYLVKRTGEKVFLECVQDMDHENMFWYRQDPGLGLRLIYFSYDVKMKEKGDIPEGYSVSREKKERFSLILESASTNQTSMYLCASRTAGGASYTEAFFGQGTRLTVV.

This chain links TRBV12-3 or TRBV12-4 with TRBJ1-2; D perhaps matches TRBD1 (5 bases). Trimming took off 3 bases at V and 8 bases at J, with 16 bases between the two ends. This CDR3 has 14 residues. The CDR3 DNA follows: TGTGCCAGCAGTTTTTCAGGGAGTGCCCGGGGCTACACCTTC. Protein product: CASSFSGSARGYTF.

The V gene is TRBV6-2 or TRBV6-3, the J gene TRBJ2-5; D might be TRBD2 (5 bases). Looked up from germline, CDR1 is MNHEY and CDR2 is SVGEGT. The V end was cut by 2 bases, the J end by 5 bases, with 9 bases between. This CDR3 has 13 residues. The CDR3 protein is CASSYRDTETQYF. In DNA, the CDR3 is TGTGCCAGCAGTTACCGGGATACGGAGACCCAGTACTTC.

This clone has more than one count but fewer than ten. V gene TRBV20-1 combines with J gene TRBJ2-6; D remains ambiguous. CDR3 length: 12 residues. Germline loops: CDR1 DFQATT, CDR2 SNEGSKA (reference sequence). Trimming pared 3 bases from V and 2 bases from J, leaving 2 bases between. This CDR3 is CSARAGANVLTF. CDR3 sequence (DNA): TGCAGTGCTAGGGCTGGGGCCAACGTCCTGACTTTC.